A selection of T cell receptor beta chains follows, all from one sample in a study of blood T cell repertoires in COVID-19. Generated by immunoSEQ multiplex PCR, the TCRdb table keeps only in-frame clones and is missing some. This table holds tens of thousands of clones, around 80% found once. Sequences were obtained from peripheral blood. These receptors were obtained from a woman of 80 years or more with acute or convalescent COVID-19. CDR3s include the opening cysteine and the closing phenylalanine or tryptophan. D genes are given only for firm matches. Size is stated for part of the rows, as once, few or many counts, or as a class when the clone is expanded.

clone_size | j_call | d_call | v_call | cdr3_nt | cdr3_aa
. | TRBJ1-4 | . | TRBV2 | TGTGCCAGCAGTGAAGGGCTCAGGGATAATGAAAAACTGTTTTTT | CASSEGLRDNEKLFF
. | TRBJ1-2 | . | TRBV27 | TGTGCCAGCAGTGAATCAATCACAGGGCGCAACTATGGCTACACCTTC | CASSESITGRNYGYTF
. | TRBJ1-1 | . | TRBV5-1 | TGCGCCAGCAGCTTGGCCGGGACAACAGCCCGGAACACTGAAGCTTTCTTT | CASSLAGTTARNTEAFF
few | TRBJ1-1 | . | TRBV7-2 | TGTGCCAGCAGCCCCTACAGGGTTCGAACTGAAGCTTTCTTT | CASSPYRVRTEAFF
. | TRBJ1-5 | TRBD1 | TRBV24-1 | TGTGCCACCAGTGAAGACAGGGTCGCATATAGCAATCAGCCCCAGCATTTT | CATSEDRVAYSNQPQHF
once | TRBJ1-2 | . | TRBV2 | TGTGCCAGCAGGTTTGTGGGCACTAACTATGGCTACACCTTC | CASRFVGTNYGYTF
. | TRBJ1-1 | . | TRBV12-5 | TGTGCTAGTGGTTTCGATCGGGACACTGAAGCTTTCTTT | CASGFDRDTEAFF
. | TRBJ1-4 | TRBD1 | TRBV6-2/TRBV6-3 | TGTGCCAGCAGTTACGGGGACAGGGGGCAAAAACTGTTTTTT | CASSYGDRGQKLFF
. | TRBJ1-1 | TRBD1 | TRBV6-6 | TGTGCCAGCAGACAGACCGGGACAGGGGATGGCACTGAAGCTTTCTTT | CASRQTGTGDGTEAFF
. | TRBJ2-2 | TRBD1 | TRBV28 | TGTGCCAGCAGTTTCTCAGGGGGCCGCGCCGGGGAGCTGTTTTTT | CASSFSGGRAGELFF
. | TRBJ2-5 | TRBD2 | TRBV5-5 | TGTGCCAGCAGCACCGGGACTAGCCGAGAGACCCAGTACTTC | CASSTGTSRETQYF
. | TRBJ1-2 | . | TRBV29-1 | TGCAGCGTTGATAATGGCTACACCTTC | CSVDNGYTF
few | TRBJ1-1 | . | TRBV19 | TGTGCCAGTACCTCCGATGACGGGGGGCGCGGGGCGGCTTTCTTT | CASTSDDGGRGAAFF
. | TRBJ1-5 | . | TRBV11-2 | TGTGCCAGCAGCTTTGGGCAGGGGAATAGCAATCAGCCCCAGCATTTT | CASSFGQGNSNQPQHF
. | TRBJ2-3 | TRBD2 | TRBV3-1/TRBV3-2 | TGTGCCAGCAGCCCCTCTAGCGGTCTTATGGGGGGCACAGATACGCAGTATTTT | CASSPSSGLMGGTDTQYF
. | TRBJ1-3 | . | TRBV6-6 | TGTGCCAGCAGTTACTCGATTATGAGCTCTGGAAACACCATATATTTT | CASSYSIMSSGNTIYF
. | TRBJ1-2 | . | TRBV29-1 | TGCAGCGTCTTAGTCCGGGTCGGGGGCTACACCTTC | CSVLVRVGGYTF
. | TRBJ1-2 | . | TRBV5-1 | TGCGCCAGCAGCTTGTTGCAGGGGAGGGAAGGTGGCTACACCTTC | CASSLLQGREGGYTF
. | TRBJ2-7 | TRBD1 | TRBV30 | TGTGCCTGGAGTGTAGGAGCACAGGGGGAATACGAGCAGTACTTC | CAWSVGAQGEYEQYF
. | TRBJ2-2 | . | TRBV10-2 | TGCGCCACCCGGGCGCAGGGGAACACCGGGGAGCTGTTTTTT | CATRAQGNTGELFF
. | TRBJ1-2 | . | TRBV6-5 | TGTGCCAGCAGTTACGACGGGAAGGGCCATGGCTACACCTTC | CASSYDGKGHGYTF
. | TRBJ1-3 | . | TRBV6-5 | TGTGCCAGCAGGAACACAGGGTACTCTGGAAACACCATATATTTT | CASRNTGYSGNTIYF
. | TRBJ2-7 | . | TRBV2 | TGTGCCAGCAGGGTACGGACTGGGGTCACCTACGAGCAGTACTTC | CASRVRTGVTYEQYF